This T cell receptor beta chain was identified during a study of blood T cell repertoires in COVID-19. Across the whole study: There were acute and convalescent COVID-19 samples, and they came from the United States, Italy and Spain. The cDNA or gDNA used as material had been derived from T cells, B-cell-depleted T cells, or PBMCs.

Trimming took off 0 bases at V and 4 bases at J, with 12 bases between the two ends. CDR1 is GTSNPN and CDR2 is SVGIG in the germline V gene (reference sequence). The CDR3 has 14 residues. Seattle patient enrollment occurred during active infection, with longitudinal follow-up thereafter. In the authors' methods: Estimates of nucleated cell counts were drawn from the amplification of reference gene primers. This table comes from immunoSEQ multiplex PCR, and its TCRdb copy is limited to in-frame clones, with some not included. V and J calls and clone size follow that table, whereas D and trimming were derived from the DNA. This sample has more than 80,000 clones; about 85% occur once, and the top ten carry 3% to 3.5%.

The clonotype was recovered from a woman over 75 with COVID-19, enrolled during active disease. The sample taken for sequencing was peripheral blood. V is TRBV30 and J is TRBJ1-2, with a weak D call TRBD1 (5 bases). The CDR3 is CAWSVSGARYGYTF. In nucleotides, the CDR3 is TGTGCCTGGAGTGTATCTGGGGCCCGCTATGGCTACACCTTC.